This section outlines one T cell receptor (beta chain) sequence together with its context. Its matching antigen is unknown. The data stem from a study of cytomegalovirus exposure and HLA in healthy donors. At the level of the study: Among about 200 million T cells, an earlier analysis found roughly 120 million unique TCR beta sequences.

Trimming took 3 bases from V and 1 from J, leaving 10 bases between them. The CDR3 is made up of 15 amino acids. CDR1 is LNHDA, CDR2 SQIVND, per germline (reference sequence). Study conclusions and caveats: Being indistinguishable, some V segments were excluded, TRBV6-2 and TRBV6-3 among them. It was about 150 TCR beta chains that were listed as cytomegalovirus-associated.

13 Jbeta primers and 60 Vbeta primers were used for the PCR. This table comes from immunoSEQ multiplex PCR, and its TCRdb copy is limited to in-frame clones, with some not included. The sample holds roughly 100,000 clones, roughly 70% seen once. This chain links TRBV19 with TRBJ1-3; D remains ambiguous. This TCR was sampled from a woman between 45 and 60 years old in good health and CMV-seronegative. The sample comprised PBMCs. The CDR3 loop reads CASSIGQASGNTIYF. In nucleotides, the CDR3 is TGTGCCAGTAGTATTGGGCAGGCGTCTGGAAACACCATATATTTT.